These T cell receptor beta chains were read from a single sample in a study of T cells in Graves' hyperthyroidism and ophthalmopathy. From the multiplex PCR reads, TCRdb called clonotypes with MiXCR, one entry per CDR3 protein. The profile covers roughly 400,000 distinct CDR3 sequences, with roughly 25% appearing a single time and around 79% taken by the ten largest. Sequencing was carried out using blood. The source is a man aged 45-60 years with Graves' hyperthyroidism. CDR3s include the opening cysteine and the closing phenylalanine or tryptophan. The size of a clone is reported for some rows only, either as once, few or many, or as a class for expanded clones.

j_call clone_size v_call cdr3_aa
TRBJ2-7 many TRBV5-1 CASNDGTSGRLGEQYF
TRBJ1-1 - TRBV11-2 CASSRGVGEAFF
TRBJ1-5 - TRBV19 CASGLAQGHQPQHF
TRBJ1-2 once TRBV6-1 CASHTGGANYGYTF
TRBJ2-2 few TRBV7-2 CASSSSGGELFF
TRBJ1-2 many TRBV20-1 CSAITQNRESYGYTF
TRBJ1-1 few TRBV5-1 CASSLITAMNTEAFF
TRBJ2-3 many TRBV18 CASSPQDTQYF
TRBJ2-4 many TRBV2 CASSEIPGQGAKNIQYF
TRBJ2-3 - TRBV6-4 CASSVRLAGGTDTQYF
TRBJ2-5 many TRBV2 CASRRDPENQETQYF
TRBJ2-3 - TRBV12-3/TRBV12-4 CASSPPGQGAFVTQYF
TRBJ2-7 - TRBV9 CASSVARGGGDEQYF
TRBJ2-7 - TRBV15 CATSRDPDSYEQYF
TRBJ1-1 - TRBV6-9 CASSYQGRAFF
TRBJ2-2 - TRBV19 CASSSGSGRAPNTGELFF
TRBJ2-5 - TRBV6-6 CASSYSASGGGETQYF
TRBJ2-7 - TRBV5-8 CASSLQQGKQYF
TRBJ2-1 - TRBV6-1 CASSQDRGYNEQFF
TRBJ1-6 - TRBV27 CASSLSDPWLSPLHF